This passage covers 24 T cell receptor beta chains from one sample sequenced in a study of OX40 agonist ivuxolimab in advanced cancers. Repertoires were generated with immunoSEQ multiplex PCR, while TCRdb's copy carries only in-frame clones and drops some. The sample lists around 48,000 clones; about 88% were seen once. The sequences come from CD4+ or CD8+ T cells sorted from blood, collected in a trial of the OX40 agonist ivuxolimab. The receptor source for this set is an adult with an advanced solid tumor such as melanoma, head and neck, liver or kidney cancer.

This clone occurred once. The chain joins TRBV5-3 to TRBJ2-7; no reliable D call. TRBV5-3 is an open reading frame, and its role is uncertain. The CDR3 runs 14 residues. V gave up 8 bases and J gave up 7 bases, with 22 bases separating them. The CDR3 protein is CARTEYGVGPEQYF. The CDR3 DNA reads as TGTGCCAGGACCGAATATGGGGTCGGGCCGGAGCAGTACTTC.

This clone has only one observation. The chain joins TRBV9 to TRBJ2-1; 10 bases fit TRBD2. The CDR3 extends over 15 amino acids. V lost 1 base, J lost 5 bases, and 3 bases stayed unmatched. CDR1 and CDR2 (germline): SGDLS, YYNGEE. The chain's CDR3 is CASSVRLAGNNEQFF. The DNA for the CDR3 is TGTGCCAGCAGCGTAAGACTAGCGGGTAACAATGAGCAGTTCTTC.

The chain joins TRBV14 to TRBJ2-1; no definite D call. V lost 4 bases, J lost 0 bases, and 7 bases lay in between. Germline V gene lookup returns CDR1 SGHDN and CDR2 FVKESK. This CDR3 region has 14 residues. The CDR3 protein is CASSLGGSYNEQFF. CDR3 in DNA: TGTGCCAGCAGCCTTGGTGGCTCCTACAATGAGCAGTTCTTC.

This chain joins TRBV6-6 and TRBJ1-5; no reliable D call. Germline V gives CDR1 MNHNY, CDR2 SVGAGI (reference sequence). V was trimmed by 6 bases and J by 5 bases, leaving 5 bases between them. The CDR3 is made up of 11 amino acids. The CDR3 DNA reads TGTGCCAGCAGGGGTGATCAGCCCCAGCATTTT. Amino acids: CASRGDQPQHF.

The gene calls are TRBV30 and TRBJ2-2; D remains ambiguous. V was trimmed by 1 base and J by 1 base, leaving 10 bases between them. The CDR3 consists of 15 residues. The germline V gene has CDR1 GTSNPN and CDR2 SVGIG (reference sequence). The CDR3 nucleotides read TGTGCCTGGAGTGGCTCCTCCTGGAACACCGGGGAGCTGTTTTTT. Translating it yields CAWSGSSWNTGELFF.

The rearrangement links TRBV6-4 to TRBJ2-5; maybe TRBD2 (7 bases). Between the trimmed V and J ends, which lost 5 bases and 4 bases, there was a span of 11 bases. The CDR3 has 13 amino acids. CDR1 and CDR2 (germline): MRHNA, SNTAGT. The CDR3 DNA sequence: TGTGCCAGCAGTCCAAGGGGGGGAGAGACCCAGTACTTC. Translation: CASSPRGGETQYF.

The chain is built from TRBV27 and TRBJ1-6, with no clear D. V was shortened by 2 bases and J by 3 bases, with 14 bases between the two germline ends. From germline, CDR1 is MNHEY and CDR2 SMNVEV (reference sequence). This CDR3 is built from 17 residues. Here the CDR3 DNA reads TGTGCCAGCAGTTTACCCTCAAGCGGGGACTATAATTCACCCCTCCACTTT. Translated: CASSLPSSGDYNSPLHF.

The rearrangement uses TRBV13 and TRBJ2-7; TRBD1 agrees at 8 bases. The CDR3 covers 15 residues. Losses at the gene ends were 4 bases for V and 2 bases for J; bases not matched to a gene: 7. The V gene's germline CDR1 is PRHDT and CDR2 FYEKMQ (reference sequence). The chain's CDR3 is CASSSVETGAYEQYF. Written as DNA, the CDR3 is TGTGCCAGCAGCTCGGTCGAGACAGGGGCCTACGAGCAGTACTTC.

The chain recombines TRBV7-9 with TRBJ1-5, with D unresolved. The CDR3 is 12 residues long. Trimming stripped 4 bases from V and 8 bases from J, with 9 bases between. CDR1 is SEHNR and CDR2 is FQNEAQ in the germline V gene (reference sequence). CDR3 protein: CASSSEREPQHF. In nucleotides, the CDR3 is TGTGCCAGCAGCTCAGAGAGGGAGCCCCAGCATTTT.

The genes are TRBV29-1 and TRBJ2-3, with D unclear. Trimming shortened V by 5 bases and J by 0 bases, and 9 bases separated the two germline ends. The CDR3 covers 13 residues. Germline loops: CDR1 SQVTM, CDR2 ANQGSEA. CDR3 DNA: TGCAGCGTTACAGCTGAGAGCACAGATACGCAGTATTTT. As protein: CSVTAESTDTQYF.

This chain links TRBV2 with TRBJ2-3; a weak D match, TRBD2 (5 bases). Germline V CDR1 and CDR2: SNHLY, FYNNEI. Deletions cut 6 bases from V and 6 bases from J, with 16 bases between. The CDR3 consists of 14 residues. The CDR3 reads CASSRGLAGDTQYF. In DNA, the CDR3 is TGTGCCAGCAGCAGAGGCCTAGCAGGTGATACGCAGTATTTT. Together with reference TRBV2 and TRBJ2-3, the CDR3 gives the full variable domain: EPEVTQTPSHQVTQMGQEVILRCVPISNHLYFYWYRQILGQKVEFLVSFYNNEISEKSEIFDDQFSVERPDGSNFTLKIRSTKLEDSAMYFCASSRGLAGDTQYFGPGTRLTVL.

The chain employs TRBV4-1 and TRBJ2-7; no definite D call. The V end was cut by 0 bases, the J end by 1 base, with 16 bases between. Germline CDR1 is MGHRA and CDR2 is YSYEKL. The CDR3 is made up of 17 amino acids. CDR3 DNA: TGCGCCAGCAGCCAAGATCTGAACAGTCAGTTATCCTACGAGCAGTACTTC. This encodes CASSQDLNSQLSYEQYF.

This clone was found once. The chain carries TRBV19 and TRBJ2-5; 9 bases are a match to TRBD1. With 3 bases clipped from V and 4 bases from J, the junction kept 9 bases outside the gene matches. The CDR3 extends over 16 amino acids. The germline gives CDR1 LNHDA, CDR2 SQIVND (reference sequence). For the CDR3, the DNA is TGTGCCAGTAGTATCAGGCCGGGACAGGGTGGAGAGACCCAGTACTTC. Its protein product is CASSIRPGQGGETQYF.

V gene TRBV7-2 combines with J gene TRBJ2-7; 13 bases align to TRBD2. The CDR3 is made up of 17 amino acids. Germline V gene lookup returns CDR1 SGHTA and CDR2 FQGNSA. V lost 4 bases, J lost 2 bases, and 8 bases stayed unmatched. Written as DNA, the CDR3 is TGTGCCAGCAGCTCGACTAGCGGGGGGTCAAGCGCCTACGAGCAGTACTTC. It codes for CASSSTSGGSSAYEQYF.

This rearrangement joins TRBV7-6 to TRBJ2-1; D unresolved. Germline V CDR1 and CDR2: SGHVS, FNYEAQ. The germline V and J ends were trimmed by 4 bases and 9 bases, with 10 bases remaining between them. This CDR3 contains 12 residues. Here the CDR3 reads CASSSDYGEQFF. The CDR3, as DNA: TGTGCCAGCAGCTCTGATTATGGTGAGCAGTTCTTC.

The rearrangement uses TRBV11-3 and TRBJ2-2; D is undetermined. The germline CDR1 and CDR2 sequences are SGHNT and YENEEA. The CDR3 is made up of 14 amino acids. V lost 5 bases, J lost 6 bases, and 13 bases lay in between. CDR3 bases: TGTGCCAGCAGCCAAGGGTGGGATTCCGGGGAGCTGTTTTTT. Translated: CASSQGWDSGELFF.

The chain is built from TRBV27 and TRBJ1-2; weak D call: TRBD1 (6 bases). The CDR3 length is 13 residues. In germline, CDR1 is MNHEY, CDR2 SMNVEV (reference sequence). V was pared by 3 bases and J by 7 bases, with 12 bases between. The CDR3 is CASSFPGGRGYTF. CDR3 DNA sequence: TGTGCCAGCAGTTTTCCCGGGGGGCGTGGCTACACCTTC.

The rearrangement links TRBV6-4 to TRBJ2-3, with D perhaps matching TRBD1 or TRBD2 (6 bases each). The CDR3 has 15 amino acids. Trimming removed 5 bases at V and 0 bases at J, with 12 bases between. Germline V lookup: CDR1 MRHNA, CDR2 SNTAGT. In DNA form, the CDR3 reads TGTGCCAGCAGTAGGGGGACTTACAGCACAGATACGCAGTATTTT. Translating it yields CASSRGTYSTDTQYF.

The gene calls are TRBV28 and TRBJ2-1; TRBD1 aligns across 10 bases. Per the germline V gene, CDR1 is MDHEN and CDR2 is SYDVKM. V shed 3 bases, J shed 10 bases, and the junction held 6 bases outside the gene matches. This CDR3 contains 14 residues. The CDR3 DNA reads as TGTGCCAGCAGTTTCATTCAGGGACAGGGGGAGCAGTTCTTC. Protein sequence: CASSFIQGQGEQFF.

The chain links TRBV6-5 to TRBJ1-2, with unresolved D. With 8 bases removed from V and 5 bases from J, the gap between germline ends came to 12 bases. CDR3 length: 12 residues. Germline-derived CDR1 and CDR2 are MNHEY and SVGAGI. The CDR3 spells CASARGSYGYTF. Written as DNA, the CDR3 is TGTGCCAGCGCAAGAGGGAGTTATGGCTACACCTTC.

V and J are TRBV18 and TRBJ2-7; weak D call: TRBD1 (5 bases). Germline-derived CDR1 and CDR2 are KGHSH and LQKENI. CDR3 length equals 12 residues. Trimming removed 6 bases at V and 12 bases at J, with 18 bases between. CDR3 protein: CASSPDSTRPYF. CDR3 in DNA: TGTGCCAGCTCGCCCGACAGTACCCGGCCGTACTTC.

J is TRBJ1-1 and V is TRBV18; 10 bases line up with TRBD1. J was trimmed by 0 bases and V by 3 bases; bases with no gene match: 4. Germline assignment: CDR1 KGHSH and CDR2 LQKENI. The CDR3 sequence is 16 residues long. Written as DNA, the CDR3 is TGTGCCAGCTCACCTTGGGACAGGGGTATGAACACTGAAGCTTTCTTT. Translation gives CASSPWDRGMNTEAFF.

The rearrangement joins TRBV4-3 to TRBJ1-2, with TRBD1 matching 9 bases. The CDR3 contains 15 residues. V shed 1 base and J 1 base; nucleotides not matched to a gene: 1. The germline V gene encodes CDR1 LGHNA and CDR2 YSLEER. CDR3 protein: CASSQGQGGNYGYTF. CDR3 in DNA: TGCGCCAGCAGCCAAGGACAGGGGGGTAACTATGGCTACACCTTC.

The chain carries TRBV7-6 and TRBJ2-7, with TRBD2 matching over 9 bases. The J segment lost 3 bases and the V segment lost 1 base, leaving 4 bases of the junction unmatched. The CDR3 has 15 residues. Germline V gene lookup returns CDR1 SGHVS and CDR2 FNYEAQ. The CDR3 region has the DNA TGTGCCAGCAGCTTAGGGGGGACTAGCAACTACGAGCAGTACTTC. Translating it yields CASSLGGTSNYEQYF.